This T cell receptor (beta chain) was found in a study of blood T cell repertoires in COVID-19. Study-wide background: COVID-19 samples collected from the United States, Italy and Spain covered acute and convalescent phases. T cells, B-cell-depleted T cells, or PBMCs supplied cDNA or gDNA.

Followed longitudinally, the Seattle patients had been enrolled during active infection. Source study methods: Using reference gene primer amplification, nucleated cell counts were estimated. Libraries were prepared by immunoSEQ multiplex PCR; TCRdb keeps only in-frame clonotypes and omits some of them. That table gives V, J and clone size, and the DNA gave D and trimming. The sample lists under 200,000 clones; approximately 81% were seen once. This receptor was obtained from a woman in her sixties with COVID-19, enrolled during active disease. Sequenced: peripheral blood.

CDR3 nucleotides: TGTGCCAGTAGTATAGATCTAGCGGGGGGGGAAGATACGCAGTATTTT. This sequence encodes CASSIDLAGGEDTQYF. V is TRBV19 and J is TRBJ2-3, with 12 bases fitting TRBD2. Germline V lookup: CDR1 LNHDA, CDR2 SQIVND (reference sequence). Germline trimming cut 0 bases from V and 5 bases from J; bases unmatched to any gene: 3. The CDR3 consists of 16 residues.